Shown below are 6 T cell receptor beta chains from a single sample sequenced in a study of T cells in localized non-small cell lung cancer. Sequencing used immunoSEQ multiplex PCR; TCRdb keeps in-frame clones, though not all of them. The top ten hold over 7% of the sample, which has roughly 4,700 clones, about 29% seen once. This specimen consisted of lung tumor tissue, obtained before any cancer treatment. These TCRs come from a woman aged 40-69 years with stage II squamous cell lung carcinoma.

This clone occurred once. This sequence joins TRBV5-1 and TRBJ1-1, with a weak D call TRBD1 (5 bases). There are 14 residues in the CDR3. The V end lost 0 bases, the J end lost 1 base, and 7 bases lay between the germline ends. CDR1 is SGHRS, CDR2 YFSETQ, per germline. This CDR3 is CASSLDQGNTEAFF. The CDR3 nucleotides are TGCGCCAGCAGCTTGGACCAGGGGAACACTGAAGCTTTCTTT.

The chain links TRBV28 to TRBJ2-2; D might be TRBD1 (5 bases). The CDR3 contains 13 residues. Trimming removed 3 bases at V and 8 bases at J, with 10 bases between. In germline, CDR1 is MDHEN, CDR2 SYDVKM. The CDR3 DNA sequence: TGTGCCAGCAGTTTCAGGGAACTTGGGGAGCTGTTTTTT. It encodes CASSFRELGELFF.

V and J are TRBV28 and TRBJ2-3, with unresolved D. This CDR3 is 14 amino acids long. Trimming took 7 bases from V and 0 from J, leaving 11 bases between them. The germline CDR1 and CDR2 sequences are MDHEN and SYDVKM. The CDR3 region is CASKLGPSTDTQYF. In DNA form, the CDR3 reads TGTGCCAGCAAATTGGGTCCTAGCACAGATACGCAGTATTTT.

This chain uses TRBV19 with TRBJ2-1; 9 positions match TRBD1. Germline CDR1 and CDR2: LNHDA and SQIVND (reference sequence). The V gene end was trimmed by 7 bases and the J gene end by 6 bases; junction bases not matched to a gene: 16. This CDR3 is 17 amino acids long. The CDR3 DNA reads TGTGCCAGTACACCTCGACCGTGGACAGGGGTGAGCAATGAGCAGTTCTTC. Its protein is CASTPRPWTGVSNEQFF.

This clone was found a few times. The rearrangement links TRBV28 to TRBJ1-2; D not resolved. V was pared by 6 bases and J by 9 bases, with 17 bases between. The CDR3 spans 13 residues. Germline loops: CDR1 MDHEN, CDR2 SYDVKM. This CDR3 reads CASRPDRLLSYTF. The CDR3 nucleotides are TGTGCCAGCAGACCGGACCGGCTTTTGAGCTACACCTTC.

This clone was observed a few times. The chain couples TRBV28 to TRBJ1-1; D is uncertain. Germline loops: CDR1 MDHEN, CDR2 SYDVKM. The ends were cut back, 6 bases at V and 1 base at J, with 9 bases in the middle. The CDR3 consists of 13 residues. CDR3 protein: CASRTSRNTEAFF. As DNA, the CDR3 is TGTGCCAGCAGAACCTCACGGAACACTGAAGCTTTCTTT. The full variable domain, completed using reference TRBV28 and TRBJ1-1, is DVKVTQSSRYLVKRTGEKVFLECVQDMDHENMFWYRQDPGLGLRLIYFSYDVKMKEKGDIPEGYSVSREKKERFSLILESASTNQTSMYLCASRTSRNTEAFFGQGTRLTVV.